A selection of T cell receptor beta chains follows, all from one sample in a study of beta chain features in type 1 diabetes. The repertoire was sequenced with immunoSEQ multiplex PCR; TCRdb's copy has only in-frame clones and lacks some. The data show 110,000 to 150,000 clones, with 9% to 9.5% seen just once and around 0.68% held by the top ten. The sample taken for sequencing was central memory CD4+ T cells from blood. The receptor source for this set is a man younger than 35 in good health. Both conserved end residues are part of each CDR3. A D gene is named only where the DNA matches it firmly. Size is stated for part of the rows, as once, few or many counts, or as a class when the clone is expanded.

v_gene	d_gene	abundance	j_gene	CDR3nt	CDR3aa
TRBV19	-	few	TRBJ2-6	TGTGCCAGTACCAAGGAGACAGTTTACTCTGGGGCCAACGTCCTGACTTTC	CASTKETVYSGANVLTF
TRBV15	-	many	TRBJ2-5	TGTGCCACCAGCCCCGAGGAGGCAGAGACCCAGTACTTC	CATSPEEAETQYF
TRBV5-1	-	-	TRBJ2-1	TGCGCCAGCAGCACCAGAACAGTGGGTGAGCAGTTCTTC	CASSTRTVGEQFF
TRBV5-1	-	-	TRBJ2-3	TGCGCCAGCAGCTTGGCTGTTGGCACAGATACGCAGTATTTT	CASSLAVGTDTQYF
TRBV6-1	-	few	TRBJ2-3	TGTGCCAGCAGTGAGAAGTTGGCTACAGATACGCAGTATTTT	CASSEKLATDTQYF
TRBV15	TRBD1	-	TRBJ2-2	TGTGCCACCAGCAGAAACAAAGGGACAGTTTATACCGGGGAGCTGTTTTTT	CATSRNKGTVYTGELFF
TRBV6-1	TRBD1	-	TRBJ2-7	TGTGCCAGCAGCCTGACAGGGTTGACCTACGAGCAGTACTTC	CASSLTGLTYEQYF
TRBV28	TRBD1	many	TRBJ2-1	TGTGCCAGCAGTTCGACAGGGCCCGAGCAGTTCTTC	CASSSTGPEQFF
TRBV18	-	many	TRBJ1-5	TGTGCCAGCTCGGCGGAGGAAGGTACGCCCCAGCATTTT	CASSAEEGTPQHF
TRBV7-2	TRBD2	-	TRBJ2-1	TGTGCCAGCAGCGTCTGGACTAGCGGGAACAATGAGCAGTTCTTC	CASSVWTSGNNEQFF
TRBV9	TRBD2	-	TRBJ2-7	TGTGCCAGCAGCCCGGGAGGGAGGCCCTACGAGCAGTACTTC	CASSPGGRPYEQYF
TRBV6-5	-	-	TRBJ1-2	TGTGCCAGCAACAAGGGGACAACTCCAGGTGGCTACACCTTC	CASNKGTTPGGYTF
TRBV11-3	TRBD2	few	TRBJ2-1	TGTGCCAGCAGCTTGGCGGGGGGATACAATGAGCAGTTCTTC	CASSLAGGYNEQFF
TRBV2	-	few	TRBJ1-2	TGTGCCAGCAGTGAACGGGAGAACTATGGCTACACCTTC	CASSERENYGYTF
TRBV30	-	-	TRBJ2-5	TGTGCCTGGAGTGCGCCGGGGAAACGAGAGACCCAGTACTTC	CAWSAPGKRETQYF
TRBV2	-	-	TRBJ1-2	TGTGCCAGCAGGGGAGGGGGGACCAACTATGGCTACACCTTC	CASRGGGTNYGYTF
TRBV5-1	-	-	TRBJ2-5	TGCGCCAGCAGCTTGATTTCCGGGGGAGGAGTGACCCAGTACTTC	CASSLISGGGVTQYF
TRBV15	TRBD1	-	TRBJ1-2	TGTGCCACCAGCAGAGGGACAGGGGTTGGCTACACCTTC	CATSRGTGVGYTF
TRBV7-2	-	-	TRBJ2-7	TGTGCCAGCAGCGGTAGCGGCAGCTCCTACGAGCAGTACTTC	CASSGSGSSYEQYF
TRBV30	-	-	TRBJ1-4	TGTGCCTGGAGTGCGCGGGGGGGCGAAAAACTGTTTTTT	CAWSARGGEKLFF
TRBV9	TRBD1	-	TRBJ1-2	TGTGCCAGCAGCCCGGGACAGGGTGGCTACACCTTC	CASSPGQGGYTF
TRBV4-2	TRBD1	-	TRBJ2-6	TGTGCCAGCAGCCAAGATCAGGGGGCCTACGGGGCCAACGTCCTGACTTTC	CASSQDQGAYGANVLTF
TRBV9	TRBD2	-	TRBJ2-1	TGTGCCAGCAGCCCCCGGGGGGGGGCCGTCGATGAGCAGTTCTTC	CASSPRGGAVDEQFF
TRBV28	-	-	TRBJ2-7	TGTGCCAGCAGTTTCTCCCCATTCAGGGGCGAGCAGTACTTC	CASSFSPFRGEQYF
TRBV4-3	TRBD1	-	TRBJ1-4	TGCGCCAGCAGCCAACCTGCCACGGGACAGGGATTTGAAAAACTGTTTTTT	CASSQPATGQGFEKLFF
TRBV11-2	-	few	TRBJ2-4	TGTGCCAGCCAAAGGGAGGGGGAGTCAGTACTAGCCAAAAACATTCAGTACTTC	CASQREGESVLAKNIQYF
TRBV11-2	-	-	TRBJ2-1	TGTGCCAGCAGCTTAGGGGGGGGGCCCACCAATGAGCAGTTCTTC	CASSLGGGPTNEQFF
TRBV4-1	-	few	TRBJ2-1	TGCGCCAGCAGCCATATAAACAATGAGCAGTTCTTC	CASSHINNEQFF